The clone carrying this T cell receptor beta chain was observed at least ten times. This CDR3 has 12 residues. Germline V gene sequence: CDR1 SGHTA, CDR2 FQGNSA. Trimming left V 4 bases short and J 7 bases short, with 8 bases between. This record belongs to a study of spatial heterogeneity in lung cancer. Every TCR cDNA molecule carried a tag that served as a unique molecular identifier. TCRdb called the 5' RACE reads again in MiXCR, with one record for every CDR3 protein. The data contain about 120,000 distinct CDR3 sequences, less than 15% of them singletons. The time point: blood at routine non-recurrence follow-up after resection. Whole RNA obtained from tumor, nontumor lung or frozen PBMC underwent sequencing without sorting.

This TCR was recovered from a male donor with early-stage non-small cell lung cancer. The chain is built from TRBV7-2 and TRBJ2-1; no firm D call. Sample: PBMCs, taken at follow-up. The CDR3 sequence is CASSSSGNEQFF. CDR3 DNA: TGTGCCAGCAGCTCTTCGGGTAATGAGCAGTTCTTC.